This paragraph reports one T cell receptor beta chain. In the original workflow: Reference gene primer amplification gave estimated nucleated cell counts. Clones were sequenced by immunoSEQ multiplex PCR, and TCRdb holds only the in-frame ones, with some missing. That table supplies the V and J calls and clone size; D and trimming were determined from the DNA. This table has around 200,000 clones, 86% appearing once. The data were taken from a study of blood T cell repertoires in COVID-19. Germline V gene sequence: CDR1 MNHEY, CDR2 SMNVEV (reference sequence). This CDR3 has 15 residues. V lost 6 bases, J lost 5 bases, and 4 bases stayed unmatched.

The sequencing input was PBMCs or T cells enriched from blood (not recorded which). The rearrangement joins TRBV27 to TRBJ2-4; 13 bases agree with TRBD2. This receptor was identified in a man aged 35 to 55 with acute COVID-19. In DNA form, the CDR3 reads TGTGCCAGCAGCCCCGGGACTAGCGGGGAAAACATTCAGTACTTC. Amino acid sequence: CASSPGTSGENIQYF.